This T cell receptor beta chain was profiled in a study of cytomegalovirus exposure and HLA in healthy donors. As for this clone: Its antigen remains unidentified.

Study-level findings and limits: The study listed around 150 cytomegalovirus-associated TCR beta chains. Earlier results showed most TCR beta V segments being productive about 87% or about 30% of the time.

V shed 5 bases, J shed 3 bases, and the junction held 10 bases outside the gene matches. Germline loops: CDR1 LNHNV, CDR2 YYDKDF (reference sequence). The CDR3 has 16 amino acids. PCR used 60 Vbeta primers and 13 Jbeta primers. Only in-frame clones appear in the TCRdb table, and some are missing; sequencing was by immunoSEQ multiplex PCR. The table has 170,000 or so clones, 60% to 80% seen once; the top ten hold about 2.4%. This chain links TRBV15 with TRBJ2-1; TRBD2 aligns across 7 bases. The sequence was collected from a man between 60 and 75 years old in good health and CMV-seronegative. The sequenced sample was PBMCs. The CDR3 DNA is TGTGCCACCAGCCTCGGGGGTCTAGCGGTCTACAATGAGCAGTTCTTC. Amino acids: CATSLGGLAVYNEQFF.